This T cell receptor (beta chain) was obtained from a study of blood T cell repertoires in COVID-19. About the study: The study drew acute and convalescent COVID-19 samples from the United States, Italy and Spain.

On this clone itself: This sample also contains other DNA sequences that code for the same CDR3.

Clones were sequenced by immunoSEQ multiplex PCR, and TCRdb holds only the in-frame ones, with some missing. The sample records roughly 140,000 clones, about 87% being singletons. Sequencing was done on a sample of peripheral blood. This TCR came from a human donor in a cohort sampled during active COVID-19.

CDR3 sequence: CASSFGGYGYTF. The CDR3 DNA follows: TGTGCCAGCAGTTTCGGGGGCTATGGCTACACCTTC. The rearrangement links TRBV28 to TRBJ1-2; TRBD1 is a possible D gene (5 bases). The CDR3 is 12 residues long. V was trimmed by 3 bases and J by 4 bases, leaving 6 bases between them. Germline V CDR1 and CDR2: MDHEN, SYDVKM.